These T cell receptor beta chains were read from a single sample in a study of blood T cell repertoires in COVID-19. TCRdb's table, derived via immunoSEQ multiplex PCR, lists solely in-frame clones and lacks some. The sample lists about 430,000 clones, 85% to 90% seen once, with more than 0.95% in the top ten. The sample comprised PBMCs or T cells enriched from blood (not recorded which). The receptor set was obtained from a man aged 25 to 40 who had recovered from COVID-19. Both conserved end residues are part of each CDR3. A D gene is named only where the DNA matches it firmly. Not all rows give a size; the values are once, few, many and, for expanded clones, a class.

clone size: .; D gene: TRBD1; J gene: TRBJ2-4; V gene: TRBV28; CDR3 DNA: TGTGCCAGCAATCAAGGACAGGGGGCCAAAAACATTCAGTACTTC; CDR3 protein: CASNQGQGAKNIQYF
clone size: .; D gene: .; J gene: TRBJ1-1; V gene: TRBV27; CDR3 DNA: TGTGCCAGCAGTTTTTCACCAGGGCGGACTGAAGCTTTCTTT; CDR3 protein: CASSFSPGRTEAFF
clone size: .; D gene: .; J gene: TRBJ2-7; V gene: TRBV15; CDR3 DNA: TGTGCCACCAGCAGAGATAGGGGTAGGGAGCAGTACTTC; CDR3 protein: CATSRDRGREQYF
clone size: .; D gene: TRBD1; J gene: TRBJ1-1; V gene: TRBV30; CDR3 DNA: TGTGCCTGGGCTGCTTGGGACAGTGAAGCTTTCTTT; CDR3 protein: CAWAAWDSEAFF
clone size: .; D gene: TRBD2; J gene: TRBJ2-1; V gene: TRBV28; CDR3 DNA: TGTGCCAGCAGTGAGCGGGGCGCTGAGCAGTTCTTC; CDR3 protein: CASSERGAEQFF
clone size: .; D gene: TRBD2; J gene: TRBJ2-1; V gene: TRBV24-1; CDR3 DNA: TGTGCCACCAGTGATAAGGGACTAGCGGGAGTTTGGATCTTC; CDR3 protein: CATSDKGLAGVWIF
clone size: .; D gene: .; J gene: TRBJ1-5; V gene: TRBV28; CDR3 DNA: TGTGCCACCAACCGGGACATACTTTATAGCAATCAGCCCCAGCATTTT; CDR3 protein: CATNRDILYSNQPQHF
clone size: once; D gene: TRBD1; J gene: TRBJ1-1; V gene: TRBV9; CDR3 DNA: TGTGCCAGCAGCGTAGAAGGCTCGACAGGGGGCGAAGCTTTCTTT; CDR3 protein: CASSVEGSTGGEAFF
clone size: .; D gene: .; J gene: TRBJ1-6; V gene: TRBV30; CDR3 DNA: TGTGCCTGGACACTGATTCCTTCACCCCTCCACTTT; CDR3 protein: CAWTLIPSPLHF
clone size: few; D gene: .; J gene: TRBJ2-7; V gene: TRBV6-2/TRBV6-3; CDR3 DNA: TGTGCCAGCAGTCCAGGGTCCTATCACGACGAGCAGTACTTC; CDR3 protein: CASSPGSYHDEQYF
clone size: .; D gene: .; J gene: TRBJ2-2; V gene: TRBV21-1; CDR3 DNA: TGTGCCAGCAGCAAAGCGCCAGGAGGAGGCACCGGGGAGCTGTTTTTT; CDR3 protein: CASSKAPGGGTGELFF
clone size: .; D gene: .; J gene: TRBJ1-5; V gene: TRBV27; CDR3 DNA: TGTGCCAGCAGTTTTCACGTCCTGGGCCAGCCCCAGCATTTT; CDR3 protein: CASSFHVLGQPQHF
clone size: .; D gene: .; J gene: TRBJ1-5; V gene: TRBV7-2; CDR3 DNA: TGTGCCAGCAGCCAGCGGGTTAATCAGCCCCAGCATTTT; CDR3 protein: CASSQRVNQPQHF
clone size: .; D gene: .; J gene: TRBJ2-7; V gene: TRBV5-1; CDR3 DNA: TGCGCCAGCAGCTTGGCGGTAGCGGCCCCCTACGAGCAGTACTTC; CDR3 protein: CASSLAVAAPYEQYF
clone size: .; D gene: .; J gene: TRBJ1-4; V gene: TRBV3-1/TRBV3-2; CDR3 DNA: TGTGCCAGCAGTATAACCAGTGAAAAACTGTTTTTT; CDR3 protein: CASSITSEKLFF
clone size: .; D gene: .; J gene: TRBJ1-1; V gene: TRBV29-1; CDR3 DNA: TGCAGCGTTGAACGGGGGAACACTGAAGCTTTCTTT; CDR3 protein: CSVERGNTEAFF
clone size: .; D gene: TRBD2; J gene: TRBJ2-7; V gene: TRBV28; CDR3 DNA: TGTGCCAGCAGTTTATCTACTAGCGGGAGGTACGAGCAGTACTTC; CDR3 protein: CASSLSTSGRYEQYF
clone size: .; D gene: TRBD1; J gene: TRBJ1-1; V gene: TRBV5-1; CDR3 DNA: TGCGCCAGCAGCTCGAGACAGGGGACTGAAGCTTTCTTT; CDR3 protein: CASSSRQGTEAFF
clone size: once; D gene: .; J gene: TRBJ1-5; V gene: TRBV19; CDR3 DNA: TGTGCCAGTAGTATTGGAGGGTTCAGCAATCAGCCCCAGCATTTT; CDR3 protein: CASSIGGFSNQPQHF
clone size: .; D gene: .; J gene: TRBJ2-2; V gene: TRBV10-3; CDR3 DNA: TGTGCCATCAGTGTAGGAGAAGCGGTTAACACCGGGGAGCTGTTTTTT; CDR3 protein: CAISVGEAVNTGELFF
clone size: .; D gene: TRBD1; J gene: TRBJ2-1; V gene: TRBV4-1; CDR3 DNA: TGCGCCAGCAGTAACACCGGGACAGGGGCCTACAATGAGCAGTTCTTC; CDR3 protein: CASSNTGTGAYNEQFF
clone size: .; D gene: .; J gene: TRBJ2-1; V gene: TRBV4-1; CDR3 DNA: TGCGCCAGCAGCCAAAGCTCTAGCGACTACAATGAGCAGTTCTTC; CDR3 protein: CASSQSSSDYNEQFF
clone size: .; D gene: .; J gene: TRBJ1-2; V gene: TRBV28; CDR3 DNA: TGTGCCGGAGGGACGGAAATCTATGGCTACACCTTC; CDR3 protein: CAGGTEIYGYTF
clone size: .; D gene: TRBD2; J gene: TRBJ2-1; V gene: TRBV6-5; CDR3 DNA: TGTGCCAGCAAAAATTCTATAGCGGGAGGCAATGAGCAGTTCTTC; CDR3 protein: CASKNSIAGGNEQFF
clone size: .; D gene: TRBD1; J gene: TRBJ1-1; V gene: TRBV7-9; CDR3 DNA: TGTGCCAGCAGCGTAACCCGGACAGGGGTGAACACTGAAGCTTTCTTT; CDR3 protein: CASSVTRTGVNTEAFF
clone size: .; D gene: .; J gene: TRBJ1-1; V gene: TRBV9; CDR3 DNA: TGTGCCAGCAGCGTAACAGAATTAAACACTGAAGCTTTCTTT; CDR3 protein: CASSVTELNTEAFF